One and the same sample provided the 17 T cell receptor beta chains below, sequenced in a study of OX40 agonist ivuxolimab in advanced cancers. Generated by immunoSEQ multiplex PCR, the TCRdb table keeps only in-frame clones and is missing some. This table has about 75,000 clones, more than 85% appearing once. This specimen consisted of CD4+ or CD8+ T cells sorted from blood, obtained in a trial of the OX40 agonist ivuxolimab. The source is an adult with an advanced solid tumor such as melanoma, head and neck, liver or kidney cancer.

The chain carries TRBV7-2 and TRBJ1-5; D is unclear. This CDR3 is 15 amino acids long. The germline V gene encodes CDR1 SGHTA and CDR2 FQGNSA. V lost 5 bases to trimming and J lost 3 bases, with 14 bases between them. In nucleotides, the CDR3 is TGTGCCAGCAGCCTAACTGGGTCGATCAATCAGCCCCAGCATTTT. This encodes CASSLTGSINQPQHF.

This rearrangement joins TRBV7-9 to TRBJ2-6; a possible D gene is TRBD2 (5 bases). The CDR3 is 15 residues long. V lost 4 bases to trimming and J lost 4 bases, with 11 bases between them. Germline loops: CDR1 SEHNR, CDR2 FQNEAQ (reference sequence). In nucleotides, the CDR3 is TGTGCCAGCAGCTCAAGCGGTTTGGGGGCCAACGTCCTGACTTTC. This encodes CASSSSGLGANVLTF.

This clone was recorded a few times. The chain joins TRBV6-5 to TRBJ1-5, with D uncertain. The CDR3 has 10 amino acids. The germline V gene encodes CDR1 MNHEY and CDR2 SVGAGI. Trimming left V 6 bases short and J 5 bases short, with 2 bases between. CDR3 protein: CASRDQPQHF. DNA for the CDR3: TGTGCCAGCAGGGATCAGCCCCAGCATTTT.

The chain links TRBV5-8 to TRBJ2-4; D possibly corresponds to TRBD1 (6 bases). Germline CDR1 is SGHTS and CDR2 is YDEGEE. The germline V and J ends were trimmed by 3 bases and 0 bases, with 13 bases remaining between them. The CDR3 extends over 16 amino acids. DNA of the CDR3: TGTGCCAGCAGCTCAGGGACAACCCTAGCCAAAAACATTCAGTACTTC. Translated: CASSSGTTLAKNIQYF.

This chain links TRBV9 with TRBJ1-1; D unresolved. The germline V gene has CDR1 SGDLS and CDR2 YYNGEE. The CDR3 sequence is 16 residues long. Trimming removed 1 base from V and 0 bases from J, with 13 bases in between. CDR3 coding DNA: TGTGCCAGCAGCGTATACGCAGGTAACATGAACACTGAAGCTTTCTTT. Residues: CASSVYAGNMNTEAFF.

V gene TRBV19 combines with J gene TRBJ2-5, with TRBD2 matching over 7 bases. V was pared by 4 bases and J by 5 bases, with 7 bases of the junction left unmatched. CDR3 length equals 14 residues. The germline CDR1 and CDR2 sequences are LNHDA and SQIVND (reference sequence). The CDR3 is CASSRDGRKETQYF. Written as DNA, the CDR3 is TGTGCCAGTAGTAGGGACGGGAGGAAGGAGACCCAGTACTTC. The whole variable domain, remainder taken from reference TRBV19 and TRBJ2-5, is DGGITQSPKYLFRKEGQNVTLSCEQNLNHDAMYWYRQDPGQGLRLIYYSQIVNDFQKGDIAEGYSVSREKKESFPLTVTSAQKNPTAFYLCASSRDGRKETQYFGPGTRLLVL.

The rearrangement joins TRBV7-9 to TRBJ1-4; D unclear. With 1 base removed from V and 4 bases from J, the gap between germline ends came to 7 bases. The CDR3 covers 14 residues. Per germline, CDR1 SEHNR and CDR2 FQNEAQ (reference sequence). The CDR3 region is CASSLEQINEKLFF. As DNA, the CDR3 is TGTGCCAGCAGCTTAGAACAGATTAATGAAAAACTGTTTTTT.

The gene calls are TRBV10-3 and TRBJ2-3, with D maybe TRBD1 (5 bases). This CDR3 spans 12 amino acids. Germline loops: CDR1 ENHRY, CDR2 SYGVKD. Between the trimmed V and J ends, which lost 10 bases and 8 bases, there was a span of 16 bases. The CDR3 bases are TGTGCCACCAAGACAGCTGAAGCTACGCAGTATTTT. Encoded protein: CATKTAEATQYF.

The CDR3 is CASSQAGGGIIYNEQFF. In nucleotides, the CDR3 is TGCGCCAGCAGCCAAGCTGGCGGGGGGATCATTTACAATGAGCAGTTCTTC. The chain joins TRBV4-1 to TRBJ2-1; 8 nucleotides agree with TRBD2. V was clipped by 1 base and J by 4 bases; unmatched bases: 9. Germline V gene sequence: CDR1 MGHRA, CDR2 YSYEKL. The CDR3 is made up of 17 amino acids.

V usage is TRBV4-2 and J usage is TRBJ2-5, with D possibly being TRBD1 (7 bases). CDR3 length: 16 residues. Per germline, CDR1 LGHNA and CDR2 YNFKEQ. Trimming removed 1 base at V and 2 bases at J, with 14 bases between. The CDR3 DNA sequence: TGTGCCAGCAGCCAAGTGGGGCAGGGGGGACAAGAGACCCAGTACTTC. Protein: CASSQVGQGGQETQYF.

The chain links TRBV28 to TRBJ2-4, with TRBD1 matching over 7 bases. The CDR3 is 13 residues long. Looked up from germline, CDR1 is MDHEN and CDR2 is SYDVKM. V was clipped by 5 bases and J by 6 bases; unmatched bases: 4. CDR3 bases: TGTGCCAGCAGTGCCCGGGACAGAAACATTCAGTACTTC. It codes for CASSARDRNIQYF.

This chain uses TRBV5-1 with TRBJ1-4; 8 bases agree with TRBD1. V was pared by 1 base and J by 5 bases, with 4 bases of the junction left unmatched. Per germline, CDR1 SGHRS and CDR2 YFSETQ. This CDR3 comprises 15 residues. DNA for the CDR3: TGCGCCAGCAGCTTGTGGCAGGGGGCCAATGAAAAACTGTTTTTT. Its translation is CASSLWQGANEKLFF.

This chain joins TRBV6-4 and TRBJ1-2; 8 bases are shared with TRBD1. From germline, CDR1 is MRHNA and CDR2 SNTAGT. The CDR3 runs to 14 residues. The junction had 5 bases not matched to a gene; V was cut back by 0 bases and J by 8 bases. CDR3 sequence: CASSDSNRGTGYTF. CDR3 DNA: TGTGCCAGCAGTGACTCGAACAGGGGGACCGGCTACACCTTC.

The gene calls are TRBV9 and TRBJ2-1, with 7 bases identical to TRBD2. CDR1 and CDR2 (germline): SGDLS, YYNGEE. Trimming removed 3 bases from V and 5 bases from J; junction bases left unmatched: 8. This CDR3 is built from 15 residues. CDR3: CASSAETSSNNEQFF. CDR3 DNA: TGTGCCAGCAGCGCAGAGACTAGCAGCAACAATGAGCAGTTCTTC.

The rearrangement links TRBV28 to TRBJ2-7; D is perhaps TRBD2 (6 bases). The CDR3 totals 15 residues. Germline V gives CDR1 MDHEN, CDR2 SYDVKM. The ends were cut back, 6 bases at V and 3 bases at J, with 18 bases in the middle. For the CDR3, the DNA is TGTGCCAGCAGCACTCCGGGAGTCGCAAGCTACGAGCAGTACTTC. Amino acid sequence: CASSTPGVASYEQYF.

The genes are TRBV4-1 and TRBJ1-2; D is unclear. Trimming cost V 0 bases and J 0 bases, with 14 bases left between them. This CDR3 is 17 amino acids long. The V gene's germline CDR1 is MGHRA and CDR2 YSYEKL. The CDR3 region is CASSQDHGQNPNYGYTF. CDR3 nucleotide sequence: TGCGCCAGCAGCCAAGATCACGGGCAGAATCCTAACTATGGCTACACCTTC.

The chain combines TRBV29-1 with TRBJ2-7, with D possibly being TRBD1 or TRBD2 (5 bases each). Germline V CDR1 and CDR2: SQVTM, ANQGSEA. CDR3 length: 13 residues. Deletions cut 6 bases from V and 2 bases from J, with 14 bases between. The CDR3 here is CSVRRGDPYEQYF. Here the CDR3 DNA reads TGCAGCGTCCGGAGAGGGGACCCCTACGAGCAGTACTTC.